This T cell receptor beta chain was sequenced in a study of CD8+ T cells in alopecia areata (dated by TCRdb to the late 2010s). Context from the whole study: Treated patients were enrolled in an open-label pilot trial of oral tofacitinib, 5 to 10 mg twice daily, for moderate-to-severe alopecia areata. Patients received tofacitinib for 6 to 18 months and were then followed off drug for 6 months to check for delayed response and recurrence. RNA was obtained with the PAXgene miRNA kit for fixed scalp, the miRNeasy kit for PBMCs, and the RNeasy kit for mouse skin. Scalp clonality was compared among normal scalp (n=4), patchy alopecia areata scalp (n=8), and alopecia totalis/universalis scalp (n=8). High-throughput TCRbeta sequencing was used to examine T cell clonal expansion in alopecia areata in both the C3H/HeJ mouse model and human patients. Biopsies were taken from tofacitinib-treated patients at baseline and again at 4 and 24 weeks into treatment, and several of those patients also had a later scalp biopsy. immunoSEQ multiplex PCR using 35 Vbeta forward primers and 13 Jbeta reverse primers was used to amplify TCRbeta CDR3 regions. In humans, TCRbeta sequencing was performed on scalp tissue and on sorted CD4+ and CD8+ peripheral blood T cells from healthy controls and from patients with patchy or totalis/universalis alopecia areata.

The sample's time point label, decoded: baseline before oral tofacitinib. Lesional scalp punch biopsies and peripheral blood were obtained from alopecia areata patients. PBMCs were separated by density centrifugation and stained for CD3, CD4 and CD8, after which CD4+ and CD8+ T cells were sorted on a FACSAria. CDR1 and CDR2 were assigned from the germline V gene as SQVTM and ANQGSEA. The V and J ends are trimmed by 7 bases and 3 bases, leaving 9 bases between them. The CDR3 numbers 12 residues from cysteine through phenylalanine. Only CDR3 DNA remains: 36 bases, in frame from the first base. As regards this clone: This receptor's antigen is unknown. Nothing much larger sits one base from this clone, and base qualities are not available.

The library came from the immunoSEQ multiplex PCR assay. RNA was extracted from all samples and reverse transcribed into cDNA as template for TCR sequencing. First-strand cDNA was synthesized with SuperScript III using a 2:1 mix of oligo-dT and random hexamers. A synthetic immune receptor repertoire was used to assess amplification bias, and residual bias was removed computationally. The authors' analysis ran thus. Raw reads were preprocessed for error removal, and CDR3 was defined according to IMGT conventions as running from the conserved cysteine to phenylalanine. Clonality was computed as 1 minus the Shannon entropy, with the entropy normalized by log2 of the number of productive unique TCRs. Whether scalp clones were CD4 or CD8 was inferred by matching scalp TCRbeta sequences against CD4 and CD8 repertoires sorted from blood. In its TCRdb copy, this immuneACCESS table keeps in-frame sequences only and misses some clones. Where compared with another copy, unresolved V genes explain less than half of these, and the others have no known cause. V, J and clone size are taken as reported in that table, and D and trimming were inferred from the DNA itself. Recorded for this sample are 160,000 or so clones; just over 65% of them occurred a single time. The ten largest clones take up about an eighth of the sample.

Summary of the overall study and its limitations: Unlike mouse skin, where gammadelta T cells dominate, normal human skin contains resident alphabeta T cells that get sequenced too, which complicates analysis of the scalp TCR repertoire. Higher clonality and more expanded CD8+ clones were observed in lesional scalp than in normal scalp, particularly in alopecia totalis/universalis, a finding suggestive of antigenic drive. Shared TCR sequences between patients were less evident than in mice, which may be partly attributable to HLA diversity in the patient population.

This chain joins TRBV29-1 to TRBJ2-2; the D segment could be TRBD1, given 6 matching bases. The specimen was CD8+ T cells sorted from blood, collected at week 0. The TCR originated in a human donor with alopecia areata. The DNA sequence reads TGCAGCGCAAGACAGGACACCGGGGAGCTGTTTTTT. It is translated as CSARQDTGELFF.